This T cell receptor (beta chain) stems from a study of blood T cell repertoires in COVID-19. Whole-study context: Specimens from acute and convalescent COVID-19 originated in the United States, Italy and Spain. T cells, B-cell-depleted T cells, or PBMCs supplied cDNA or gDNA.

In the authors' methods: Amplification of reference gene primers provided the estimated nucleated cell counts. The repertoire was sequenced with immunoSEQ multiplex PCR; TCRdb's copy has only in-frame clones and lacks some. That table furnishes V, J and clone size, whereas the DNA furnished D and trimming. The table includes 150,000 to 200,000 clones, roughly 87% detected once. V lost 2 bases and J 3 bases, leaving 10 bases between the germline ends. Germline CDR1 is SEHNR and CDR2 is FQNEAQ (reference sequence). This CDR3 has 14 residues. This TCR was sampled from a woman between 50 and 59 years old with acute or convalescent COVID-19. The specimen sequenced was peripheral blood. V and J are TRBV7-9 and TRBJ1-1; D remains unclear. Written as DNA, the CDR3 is TGTGCCAGCAGCTTAAAAGTAGCTTACACTGAAGCTTTCTTT. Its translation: CASSLKVAYTEAFF.